This TCR beta chain derives from a study of cytomegalovirus exposure and HLA in healthy donors. General study results and limits: Accurate HLA-A and HLA-B prediction from TCR beta sequences was reported for most subjects.

Primers for the PCR totalled 60 Vbeta and 13 Jbeta. Produced via immunoSEQ multiplex PCR; TCRdb's table is partial and in-frame only. Of around 140,000 clones listed, roughly 85% are singletons. Comments on this clone: Its antigen is still unknown. An end of the junction does not agree with germline; a read error may underlie this.

Sequencing input: PBMCs. The TCR originated in a man between 40 and 49 years old in good health and CMV-seronegative.

CDR3 loop: CSSTDRLNGYTF. CDR3 DNA sequence: TGTTCCAGCACCGACAGATTAAACGGCTACACCTTC. This chain uses TRBV7-9 with TRBJ1-2; maybe TRBD1 (5 bases). Germline values: CDR1 SEHNR, CDR2 FQNEAQ (reference sequence). The CDR3 contains 12 residues.